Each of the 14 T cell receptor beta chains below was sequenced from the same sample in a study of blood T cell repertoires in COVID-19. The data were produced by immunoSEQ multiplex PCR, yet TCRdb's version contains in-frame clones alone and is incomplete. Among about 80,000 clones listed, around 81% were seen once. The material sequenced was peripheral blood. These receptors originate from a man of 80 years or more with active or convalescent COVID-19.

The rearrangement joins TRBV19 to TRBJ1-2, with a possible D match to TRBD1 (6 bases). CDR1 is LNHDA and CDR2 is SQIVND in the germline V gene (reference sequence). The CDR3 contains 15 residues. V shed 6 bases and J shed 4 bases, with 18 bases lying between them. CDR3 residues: CASSPRTASFYGYTF. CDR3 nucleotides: TGTGCCAGTAGCCCTAGGACAGCTTCGTTCTATGGCTACACCTTC. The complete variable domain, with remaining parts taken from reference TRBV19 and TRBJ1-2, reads DGGITQSPKYLFRKEGQNVTLSCEQNLNHDAMYWYRQDPGQGLRLIYYSQIVNDFQKGDIAEGYSVSREKKESFPLTVTSAQKNPTAFYLCASSPRTASFYGYTFGSGTRLTVV.

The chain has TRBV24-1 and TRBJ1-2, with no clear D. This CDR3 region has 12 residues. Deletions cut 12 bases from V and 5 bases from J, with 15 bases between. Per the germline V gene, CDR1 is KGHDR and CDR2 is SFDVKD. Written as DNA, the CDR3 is TGTGCCTCCTCGGCGGGAAGTTATGGCTACACCTTC. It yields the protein CASSAGSYGYTF.

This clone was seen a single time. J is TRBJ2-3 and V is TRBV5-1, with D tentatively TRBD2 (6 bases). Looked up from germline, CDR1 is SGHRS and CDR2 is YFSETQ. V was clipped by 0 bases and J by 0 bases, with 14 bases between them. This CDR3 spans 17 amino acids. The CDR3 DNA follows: TGCGCCAGCAGCTTGGTCTTGGGGGGATCTAGCACAGATACGCAGTATTTT. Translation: CASSLVLGGSSTDTQYF.

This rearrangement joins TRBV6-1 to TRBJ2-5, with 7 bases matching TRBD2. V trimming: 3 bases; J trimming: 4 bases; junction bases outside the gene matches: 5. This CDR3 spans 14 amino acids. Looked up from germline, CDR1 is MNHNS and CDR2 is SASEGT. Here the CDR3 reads CASSESLAVETQYF. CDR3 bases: TGTGCCAGCAGTGAGTCTCTAGCGGTAGAGACCCAGTACTTC.

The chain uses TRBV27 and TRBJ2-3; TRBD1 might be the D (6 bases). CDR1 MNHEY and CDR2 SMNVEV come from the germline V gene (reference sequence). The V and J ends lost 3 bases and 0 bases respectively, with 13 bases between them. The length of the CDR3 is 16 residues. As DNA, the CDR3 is TGTGCCAGCAGTTTCACCCGGGACATAAGCACAGATACGCAGTATTTT. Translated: CASSFTRDISTDTQYF.

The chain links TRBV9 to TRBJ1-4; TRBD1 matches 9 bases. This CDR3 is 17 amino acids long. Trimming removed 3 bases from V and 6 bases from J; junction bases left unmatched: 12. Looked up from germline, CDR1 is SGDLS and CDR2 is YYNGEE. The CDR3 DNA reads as TGTGCCAGCAGCGCCGGCACGGGGACAGGGATGTATGAAAAACTGTTTTTT. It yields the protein CASSAGTGTGMYEKLFF.

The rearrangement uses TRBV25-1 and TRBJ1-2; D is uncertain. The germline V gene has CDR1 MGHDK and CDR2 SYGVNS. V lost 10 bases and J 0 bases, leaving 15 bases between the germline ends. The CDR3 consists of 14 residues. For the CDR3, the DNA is TGTGCCACCCAGCCCCACGGAGCTAACTATGGCTACACCTTC. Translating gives CATQPHGANYGYTF.

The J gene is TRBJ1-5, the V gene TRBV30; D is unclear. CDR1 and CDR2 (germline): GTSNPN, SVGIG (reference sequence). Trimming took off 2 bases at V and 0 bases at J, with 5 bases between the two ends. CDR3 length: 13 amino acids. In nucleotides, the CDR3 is TGTGCCTGGAGTAAGAGTAGCAATCAGCCCCAGCATTTT. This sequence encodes CAWSKSSNQPQHF.

The CDR3 DNA reads TGTGCCAGCAGCTTATTCCCCTCAGCGGGCACCGGGGAGCTGTTTTTT. Encoded protein: CASSLFPSAGTGELFF. V usage is TRBV7-6 and J usage is TRBJ2-2, with TRBD2 as a possible D gene (6 bases). From germline, CDR1 is SGHVS and CDR2 FNYEAQ. V was shortened by 2 bases and J by 4 bases, with 14 bases between the two germline ends. The CDR3 is 16 amino acids.

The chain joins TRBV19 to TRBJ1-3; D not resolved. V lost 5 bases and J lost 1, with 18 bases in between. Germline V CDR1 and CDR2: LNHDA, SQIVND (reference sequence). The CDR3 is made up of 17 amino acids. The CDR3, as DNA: TGTGCCAGTAGTCCGTCGAGAGTCGCTCTTTCTGGAAACACCATATATTTT. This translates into CASSPSRVALSGNTIYF.

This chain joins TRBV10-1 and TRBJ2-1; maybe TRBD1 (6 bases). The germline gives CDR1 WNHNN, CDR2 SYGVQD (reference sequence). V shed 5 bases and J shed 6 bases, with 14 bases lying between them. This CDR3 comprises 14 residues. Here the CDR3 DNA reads TGCGCCAGCAGTATCACAGGGCAGGGCAATGAGCAGTTCTTC. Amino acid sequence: CASSITGQGNEQFF.

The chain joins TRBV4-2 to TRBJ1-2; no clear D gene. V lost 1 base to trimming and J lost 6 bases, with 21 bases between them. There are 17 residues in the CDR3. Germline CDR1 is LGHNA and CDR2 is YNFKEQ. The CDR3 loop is CASSQGGGVRGFDGYTF. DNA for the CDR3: TGTGCCAGCAGCCAAGGCGGCGGGGTTAGAGGCTTTGATGGCTACACCTTC.

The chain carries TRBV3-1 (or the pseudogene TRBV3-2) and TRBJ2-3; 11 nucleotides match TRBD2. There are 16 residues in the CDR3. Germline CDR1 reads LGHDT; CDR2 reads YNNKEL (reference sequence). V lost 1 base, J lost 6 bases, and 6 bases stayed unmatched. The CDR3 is CASSQGGLAVRDTQYF. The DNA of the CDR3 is TGTGCCAGCAGCCAAGGGGGACTAGCGGTCCGGGATACGCAGTATTTT.

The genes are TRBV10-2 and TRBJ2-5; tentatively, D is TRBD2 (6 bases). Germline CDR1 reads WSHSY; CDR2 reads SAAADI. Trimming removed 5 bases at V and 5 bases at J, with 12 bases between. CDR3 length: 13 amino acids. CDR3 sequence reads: CASSPGVGETQYF. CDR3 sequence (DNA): TGCGCCAGCAGTCCGGGGGTGGGGGAGACCCAGTACTTC.